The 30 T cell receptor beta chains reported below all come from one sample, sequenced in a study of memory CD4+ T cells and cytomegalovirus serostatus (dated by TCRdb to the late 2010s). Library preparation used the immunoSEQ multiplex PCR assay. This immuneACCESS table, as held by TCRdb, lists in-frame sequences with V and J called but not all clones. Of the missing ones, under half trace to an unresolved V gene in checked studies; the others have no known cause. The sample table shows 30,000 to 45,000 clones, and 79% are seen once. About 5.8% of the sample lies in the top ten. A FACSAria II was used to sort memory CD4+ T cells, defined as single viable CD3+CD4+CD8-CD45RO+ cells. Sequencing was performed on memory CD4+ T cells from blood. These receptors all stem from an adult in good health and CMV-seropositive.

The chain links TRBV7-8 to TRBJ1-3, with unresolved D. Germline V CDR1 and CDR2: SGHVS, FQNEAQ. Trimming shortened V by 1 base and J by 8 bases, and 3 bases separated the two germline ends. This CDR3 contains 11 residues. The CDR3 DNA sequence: TGTGCCAGCAGCTTAGTAGACACCATATATTTT. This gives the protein CASSLVDTIYF. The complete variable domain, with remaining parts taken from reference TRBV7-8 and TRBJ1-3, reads GAGVSQSPRYKVAKRGQDVALRCDPISGHVSLFWYQQALGQGPEFLTYFQNEAQLDKSGLPSDRFFAERPEGSVSTLKIQRTQQEDSAVYLCASSLVDTIYFGEGSWLTVV.

CDR3 sequence (DNA): TGTGCCAGCGGCCCCAGGGGCTACAATGAGCAGTTCTTC. This translates into CASGPRGYNEQFF. The chain recombines TRBV7-2 with TRBJ2-1, with D possibly matching TRBD1 (6 bases). The CDR3 length is 13 residues. Germline CDR1 is SGHTA and CDR2 is FQGNSA. The V end was cut by 8 bases, the J end by 3 bases, with 11 bases between.

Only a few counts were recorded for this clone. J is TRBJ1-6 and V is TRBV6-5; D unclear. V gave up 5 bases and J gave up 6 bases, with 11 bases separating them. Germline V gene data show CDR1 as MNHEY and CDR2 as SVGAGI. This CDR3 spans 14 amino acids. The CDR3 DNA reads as TGTGCCAGCAGTGACCGTTGGAGTAATTCACCCCTCCACTTT. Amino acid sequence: CASSDRWSNSPLHF.

DNA for the CDR3: TGTGCCAGCTCACCAAGTGAAACTGAAGCTTTCTTT. This gives the protein CASSPSETEAFF. The chain recombines TRBV18 with TRBJ1-1; no clear D. The V gene's germline CDR1 is KGHSH and CDR2 LQKENI. The CDR3 is 12 residues long. V lost 2 bases to trimming and J lost 5 bases, with 6 bases between them.

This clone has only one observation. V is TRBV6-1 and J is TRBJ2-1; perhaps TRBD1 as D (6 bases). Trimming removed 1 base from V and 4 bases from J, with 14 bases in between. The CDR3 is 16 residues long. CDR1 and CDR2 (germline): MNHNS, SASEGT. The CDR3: CASSEESHRAYNEQFF. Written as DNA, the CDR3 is TGTGCCAGCAGTGAAGAGAGTCACAGGGCTTACAATGAGCAGTTCTTC.

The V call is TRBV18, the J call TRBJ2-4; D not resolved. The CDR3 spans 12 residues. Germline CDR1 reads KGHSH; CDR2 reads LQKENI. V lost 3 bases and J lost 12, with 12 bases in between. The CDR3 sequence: CASSPSRDPQYF. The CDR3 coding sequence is TGTGCCAGCTCACCTTCTCGCGACCCTCAGTACTTC.

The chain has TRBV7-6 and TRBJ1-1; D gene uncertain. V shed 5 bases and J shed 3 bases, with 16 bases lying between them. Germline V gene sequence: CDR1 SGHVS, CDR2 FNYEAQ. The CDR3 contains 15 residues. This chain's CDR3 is CASSNSAGPYTEAFF. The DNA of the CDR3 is TGTGCCAGCAGCAACTCTGCGGGTCCTTACACTGAAGCTTTCTTT.

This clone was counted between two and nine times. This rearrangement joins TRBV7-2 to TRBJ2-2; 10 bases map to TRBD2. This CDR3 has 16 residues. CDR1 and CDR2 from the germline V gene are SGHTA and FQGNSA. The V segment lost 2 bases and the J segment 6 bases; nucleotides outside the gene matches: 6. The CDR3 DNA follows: TGTGCCAGCAGCTTATATTCTAGCGGGAGATCCGGGGAGCTGTTTTTT. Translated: CASSLYSSGRSGELFF.

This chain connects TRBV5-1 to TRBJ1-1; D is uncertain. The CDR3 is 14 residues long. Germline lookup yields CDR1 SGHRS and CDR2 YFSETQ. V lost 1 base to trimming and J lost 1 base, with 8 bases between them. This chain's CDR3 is CASSLLSGNTEAFF. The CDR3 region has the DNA TGCGCCAGCAGCTTGCTCTCGGGGAACACTGAAGCTTTCTTT.

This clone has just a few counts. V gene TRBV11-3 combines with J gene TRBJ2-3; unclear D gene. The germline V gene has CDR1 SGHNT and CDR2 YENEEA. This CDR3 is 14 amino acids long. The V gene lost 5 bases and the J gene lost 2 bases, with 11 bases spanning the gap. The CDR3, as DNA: TGTGCCAGCAGCCCCGGACCGGCCACAGATACGCAGTATTTT. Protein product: CASSPGPATDTQYF.

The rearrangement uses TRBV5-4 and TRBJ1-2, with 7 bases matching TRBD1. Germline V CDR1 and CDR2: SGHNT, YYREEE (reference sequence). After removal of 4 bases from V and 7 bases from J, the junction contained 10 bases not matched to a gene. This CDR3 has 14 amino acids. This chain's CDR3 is CASSTMEGAGGYTF. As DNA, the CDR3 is TGTGCCAGCAGCACCATGGAGGGGGCAGGTGGCTACACCTTC.

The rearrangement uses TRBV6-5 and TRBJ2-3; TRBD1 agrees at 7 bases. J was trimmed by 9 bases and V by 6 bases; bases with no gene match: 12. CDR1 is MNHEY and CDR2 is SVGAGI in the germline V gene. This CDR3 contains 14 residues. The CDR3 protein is CASRKGMGTATQYF. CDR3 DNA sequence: TGTGCCAGCAGAAAGGGTATGGGGACAGCAACGCAGTATTTT.

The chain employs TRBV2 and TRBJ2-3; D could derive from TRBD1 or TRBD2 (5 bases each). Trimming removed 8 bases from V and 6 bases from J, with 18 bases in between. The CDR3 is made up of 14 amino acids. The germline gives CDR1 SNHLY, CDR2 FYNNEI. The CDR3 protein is CASGGRGAVDTQYF. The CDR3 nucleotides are TGTGCCAGCGGGGGACGAGGGGCTGTGGATACGCAGTATTTT.

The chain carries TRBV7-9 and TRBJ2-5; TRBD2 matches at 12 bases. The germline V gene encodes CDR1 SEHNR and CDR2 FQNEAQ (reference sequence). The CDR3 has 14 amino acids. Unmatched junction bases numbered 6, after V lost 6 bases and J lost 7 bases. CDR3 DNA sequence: TGTGCCAGCAGTCGGACTAGCGGGGACGGGACCCAGTACTTC. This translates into CASSRTSGDGTQYF.

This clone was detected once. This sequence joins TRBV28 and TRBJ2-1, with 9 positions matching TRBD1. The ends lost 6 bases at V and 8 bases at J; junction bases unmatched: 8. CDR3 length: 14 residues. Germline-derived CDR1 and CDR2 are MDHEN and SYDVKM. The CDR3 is CASRRDRVVYEQFF. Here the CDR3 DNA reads TGTGCCAGCAGGCGGGACAGGGTAGTGTATGAGCAGTTCTTC.

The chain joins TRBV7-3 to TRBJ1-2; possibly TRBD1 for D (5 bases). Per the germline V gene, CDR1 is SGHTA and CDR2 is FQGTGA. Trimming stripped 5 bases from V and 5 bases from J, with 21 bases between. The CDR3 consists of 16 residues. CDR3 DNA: TGTGCCAGCAGCGCTTCCGGGACCCCTGGGAAGTATGGCTACACCTTC. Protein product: CASSASGTPGKYGYTF.

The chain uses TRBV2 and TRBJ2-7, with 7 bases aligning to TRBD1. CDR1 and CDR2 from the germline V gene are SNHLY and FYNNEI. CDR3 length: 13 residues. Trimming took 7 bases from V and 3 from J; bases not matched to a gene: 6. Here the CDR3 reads CASTGGVLYEQYF. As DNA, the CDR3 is TGTGCCAGCACAGGGGGAGTACTCTACGAGCAGTACTTC.

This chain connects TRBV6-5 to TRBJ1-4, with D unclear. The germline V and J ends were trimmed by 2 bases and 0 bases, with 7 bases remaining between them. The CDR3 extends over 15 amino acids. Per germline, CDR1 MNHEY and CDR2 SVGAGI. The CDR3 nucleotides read TGTGCCAGCAGTTACAACGGTGCAACTAATGAAAAACTGTTTTTT. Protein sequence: CASSYNGATNEKLFF.

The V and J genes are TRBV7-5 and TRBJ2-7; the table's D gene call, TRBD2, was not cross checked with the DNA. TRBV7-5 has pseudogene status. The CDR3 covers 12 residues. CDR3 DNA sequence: TGTGTCAGAAGCCGCCTCGGTTACGAGCAGTACTTC. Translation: CVRSRLGYEQYF.

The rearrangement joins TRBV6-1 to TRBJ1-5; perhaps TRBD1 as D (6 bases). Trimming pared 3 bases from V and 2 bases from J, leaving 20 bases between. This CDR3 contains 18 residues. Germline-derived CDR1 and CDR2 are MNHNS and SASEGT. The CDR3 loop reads CASSDVQGSGYGNQPQHF. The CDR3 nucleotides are TGTGCCAGCAGTGACGTCCAGGGGTCGGGTTATGGCAATCAGCCCCAGCATTTT.

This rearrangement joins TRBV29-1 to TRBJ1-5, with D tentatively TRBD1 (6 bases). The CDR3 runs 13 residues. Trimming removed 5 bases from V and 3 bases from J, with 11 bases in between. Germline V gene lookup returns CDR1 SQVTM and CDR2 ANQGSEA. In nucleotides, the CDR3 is TGCAGCGTTAGGGACAACTTCAATCAGCCCCAGCATTTT. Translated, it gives CSVRDNFNQPQHF.

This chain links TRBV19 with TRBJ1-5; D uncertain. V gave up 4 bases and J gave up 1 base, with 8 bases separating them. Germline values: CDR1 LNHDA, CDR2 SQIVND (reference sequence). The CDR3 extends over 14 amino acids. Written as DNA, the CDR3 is TGTGCCAGTAGTAGGCGGGCGAGCAATCAGCCCCAGCATTTT. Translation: CASSRRASNQPQHF. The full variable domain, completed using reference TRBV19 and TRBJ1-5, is DGGITQSPKYLFRKEGQNVTLSCEQNLNHDAMYWYRQDPGQGLRLIYYSQIVNDFQKGDIAEGYSVSREKKESFPLTVTSAQKNPTAFYLCASSRRASNQPQHFGDGTRLSIL.

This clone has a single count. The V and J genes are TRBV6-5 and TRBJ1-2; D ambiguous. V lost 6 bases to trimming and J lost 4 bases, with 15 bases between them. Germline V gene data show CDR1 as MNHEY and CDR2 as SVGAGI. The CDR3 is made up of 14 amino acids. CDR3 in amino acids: CASSPWGKAYGYTF. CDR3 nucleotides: TGTGCCAGCAGCCCCTGGGGAAAAGCCTATGGCTACACCTTC.

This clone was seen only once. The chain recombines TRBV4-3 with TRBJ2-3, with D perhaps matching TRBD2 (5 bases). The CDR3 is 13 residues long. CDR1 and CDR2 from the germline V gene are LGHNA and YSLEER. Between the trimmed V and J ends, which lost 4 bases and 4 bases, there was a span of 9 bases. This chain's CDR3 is CASSPPGADTQYF. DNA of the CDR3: TGCGCCAGCAGCCCCCCCGGGGCAGATACGCAGTATTTT.

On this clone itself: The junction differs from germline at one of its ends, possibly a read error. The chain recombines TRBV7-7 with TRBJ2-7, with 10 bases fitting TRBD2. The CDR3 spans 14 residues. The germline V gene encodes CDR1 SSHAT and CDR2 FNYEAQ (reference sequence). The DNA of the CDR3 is TGTGCTAGCAGCGCTAGCGGGAGAACTGGCGAGCAGTACTTC. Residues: CASSASGRTGEQYF.

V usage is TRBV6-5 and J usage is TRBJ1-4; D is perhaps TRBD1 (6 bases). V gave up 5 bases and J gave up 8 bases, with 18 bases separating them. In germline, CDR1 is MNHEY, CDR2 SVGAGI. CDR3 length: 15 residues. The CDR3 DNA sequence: TGTGCCAGCAGTCAAAGTACAGGGAGAGGGGAAAAACTGTTTTTT. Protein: CASSQSTGRGEKLFF.

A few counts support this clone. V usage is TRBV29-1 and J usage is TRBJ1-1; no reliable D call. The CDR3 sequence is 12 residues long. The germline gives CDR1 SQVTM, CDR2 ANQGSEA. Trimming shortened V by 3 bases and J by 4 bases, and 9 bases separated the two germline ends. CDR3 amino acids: CSVDEGSTEAFF. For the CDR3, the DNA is TGCAGCGTTGATGAGGGTAGCACTGAAGCTTTCTTT.

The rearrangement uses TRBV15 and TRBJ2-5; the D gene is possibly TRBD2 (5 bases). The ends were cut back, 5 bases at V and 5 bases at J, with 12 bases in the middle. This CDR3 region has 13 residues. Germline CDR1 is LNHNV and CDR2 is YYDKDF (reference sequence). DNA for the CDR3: TGTGCCACCAGCGGAGGAGGCTGGGAGACCCAGTACTTC. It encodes CATSGGGWETQYF.

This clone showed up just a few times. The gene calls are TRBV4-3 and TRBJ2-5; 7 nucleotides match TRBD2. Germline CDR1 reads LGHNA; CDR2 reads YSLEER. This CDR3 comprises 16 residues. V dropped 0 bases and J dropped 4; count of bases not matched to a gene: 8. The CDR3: CASSQDWIQRGETQYF. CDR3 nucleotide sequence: TGCGCCAGCAGCCAAGATTGGATCCAGCGGGGAGAGACCCAGTACTTC.

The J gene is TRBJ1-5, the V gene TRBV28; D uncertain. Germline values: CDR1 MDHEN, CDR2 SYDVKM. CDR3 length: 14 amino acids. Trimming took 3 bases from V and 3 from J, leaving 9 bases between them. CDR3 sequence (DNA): TGTGCCAGCAGTTTCCAGGCCTCCAATCAGCCCCAGCATTTT. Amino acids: CASSFQASNQPQHF.